This TCR beta chain was observed in a study of a mutant IDH1 vaccine in newly diagnosed glioma. Study background: Commencement of vaccination occurred 4-6 weeks following radiotherapy alone, or concurrently with temozolomide cycles.

Only in-frame clones appear in the TCRdb table, and some are missing; sequencing was by immunoSEQ multiplex PCR. The repertoire holds around 65,000 clones, roughly four fifths seen once, with about 3.8% in the top ten. With regard to this clone: Its specificity is unknown. Germline and junction disagree at one end, which may indicate a read error.

The time point denotes: week 47, end of study. Each dose delivered 300 ug of mutant IDH1 20-mer peptide subcutaneously with imiquimod. The CDR3 is 14 amino acids. CDR1 is PRHDT and CDR2 is FYEKMQ in the germline V gene (reference sequence). The specimen comprised PBMCs, sampled from a glioma patient whose treatment included an IDH1 peptide vaccine. J is TRBJ1-5 and V is TRBV13; TRBD1 matches 7 bases. The TCR originated in a young man with glioma. The CDR3 DNA is TGTGCCAGCAGCGTAGGGGGCGGCAATCAGCCCCAGCATTTT. It encodes CASSVGGGNQPQHF.